Listed here are 2 T cell receptor beta chains from one sample, sequenced in a study of blood T cell repertoires in COVID-19. Clones were read by immunoSEQ multiplex PCR, and TCRdb kept only the in-frame ones, dropping some. In the table there are some 200,000 clones, 80% of which are singletons. What was sequenced was peripheral blood. These receptors were collected from a human donor in a cohort sampled during active COVID-19.

The V gene is TRBV7-2, the J gene TRBJ1-2, with D possibly being TRBD1 (6 bases). Germline V gives CDR1 SGHTA, CDR2 FQGNSA. CDR3 length: 15 amino acids. V was pared by 2 bases and J by 3 bases, with 13 bases between. CDR3 protein: CASSLRTPGDYGYTF. As DNA, the CDR3 is TGTGCCAGCAGCTTAAGGACCCCAGGGGACTATGGCTACACCTTC.

This rearrangement joins TRBV19 to TRBJ1-1, with 8 positions matching TRBD1. This CDR3 comprises 14 residues. The ends lost 5 bases at V and 3 bases at J; junction bases unmatched: 5. Germline CDR1 is LNHDA and CDR2 is SQIVND (reference sequence). CDR3 sequence: CASSRTGGHTEAFF. The DNA for the CDR3 is TGTGCCAGTAGTCGTACAGGGGGACACACTGAAGCTTTCTTT.